The T cell receptor beta chain under discussion was sequenced for a study of T cell repertoires in cytomegalovirus infection. As for the study in general: An indication of both CMV infection and matching HLA type came from public TCR beta signatures.

Study-wide results and limits: HLA-C-restricted CMV-specific TCR beta clonotypes prevailed in the ex vivo response. Individuals carrying CMV plus the relevant HLA were identified by cumulative frequency of public TCR beta families.

This clonotype was recorded at least ten times. Its target is unknown. The CDR3 extends over 14 amino acids. The trim removed 1 base at V and 10 bases at J, leaving 9 bases unmatched. CDR1 is SGHTA and CDR2 is FQGNSA in the germline V gene. TCRdb called the reads again in MiXCR, with one record for every CDR3 protein. Of under 200,000 distinct CDR3 sequences listed, more than 9% are singletons. The material sequenced was PBMCs. The chain has TRBV7-2 and TRBJ1-1, with TRBD1 matching over 7 bases. This TCR was recovered from a human donor in good health (CMV status not recorded). Some clones in this sample may be carry-over from other donors' samples. The CDR3 nucleotides read TGTGCCAGCAGCTTAGAAGGACAGGACTTAGGAGCTTTCTTT. Its translation is CASSLEGQDLGAFF.